Here is one T cell receptor (beta chain) with its context. Its antigen is as yet unknown. The sample comes from a study of shared clonotypes between healthy human individuals. Study observations and caveats: Rarefaction gave evidence that sorted-subset sequencing remained incomplete despite large depth.

Assay: immunoSEQ multiplex PCR; the TCRdb copy retains only in-frame clones and omits some. The sample comprises around 2,100,000 clones, roughly 94% of which are singletons, and 0.9% to 1.5% rests with the top ten. With 1 base removed from V and 2 bases from J, the gap between germline ends came to 12 bases. This CDR3 comprises 15 residues. The germline V gene encodes CDR1 MGHRA and CDR2 YSYEKL. Positively selected for CCR7, the CD45RO-negative cells used as naive CD8 cells excluded terminally differentiated effector memory CD45RA+ cells. The V call is TRBV4-1, the J call TRBJ2-7; D ambiguous. The receptor's source is a young man in good health. Material: naive CD8+ T cells sorted from blood. This CDR3 is CASSQVHSEPYEQYF. As DNA, the CDR3 is TGCGCCAGCAGCCAAGTACACAGTGAACCCTACGAGCAGTACTTC.